These 9 T cell receptor beta chains originate from one sample sequenced in a study of beta chain features in type 1 diabetes. No antigen has been identified for these receptors. TCRB transcripts that were expressed got sequenced, as all of the isolated RNA had been reverse transcribed. The repertoire was sequenced with immunoSEQ multiplex PCR; TCRdb's copy has only in-frame clones and lacks some. The sample contains hundreds of thousands of clones, over 11% of which appear only once. Study outcomes and limitations: People with Type 1 diabetes carried modestly yet significantly shorter TCRB CDR3s in all four CD4+ subsets.

Source material: naive CD4+ T cells from blood. These receptor sequences come from a man in his thirties or forties with type 1 diabetes.

This rearrangement joins TRBV14 to TRBJ1-2; no definite D call. The CDR3 covers 14 residues. Trimming took off 3 bases at V and 14 bases at J, with 22 bases between the two ends. Germline-derived CDR1 and CDR2 are SGHDN and FVKESK. CDR3 DNA sequence: TGTGCCAGCAGCCAGATCATGAAAACTGATGCCGCAACCTTC. This sequence encodes CASSQIMKTDAATF.

This clone was observed a handful of times. The rearrangement uses TRBV28 and TRBJ2-1; D is unresolved. CDR1 and CDR2 from the germline V gene are MDHEN and SYDVKM. The CDR3 loop spans 14 amino acids. Trimming cost V 5 bases and J 0 bases, with 8 bases left between them. In nucleotides, the CDR3 is TGTGCCAGCAGTCCCCTCAGCTCCTACAATGAGCAGTTCTTC. Translated: CASSPLSSYNEQFF.

CDR3 in DNA: TGTGCCAGCAGCGTAGCTAGCGGGCAAACCGGGGAGCTGTTTTTT. This gives the protein CASSVASGQTGELFF. The V and J genes are TRBV9 and TRBJ2-2, with TRBD2 matching 8 bases. Germline CDR1 SGDLS, CDR2 YYNGEE. This CDR3 region has 15 residues. V lost 0 bases to trimming and J lost 5 bases; unmatched junction nucleotides: 3.

This clone was seen a handful of times. The chain's CDR3 is CASSQVWQVEQYF. The DNA of the CDR3 is TGTGCCAGCAGCCAAGTCTGGCAGGTCGAGCAGTACTTC. The genes are TRBV14 and TRBJ2-7; D not resolved. The CDR3 consists of 13 residues. Looked up from germline, CDR1 is SGHDN and CDR2 is FVKESK. Trimming left V 1 base short and J 6 bases short, with 10 bases between.

V is TRBV6-5 and J is TRBJ1-5; TRBD1 matches at 7 bases. CDR3 length: 15 residues. The junction had 11 bases not matched to a gene; V was cut back by 6 bases and J by 6 bases. The germline V gene encodes CDR1 MNHEY and CDR2 SVGAGI. The CDR3 sequence: CASSPTATGSQPQHF. The CDR3, as DNA: TGTGCCAGCAGCCCCACTGCGACAGGGAGTCAGCCCCAGCATTTT.

The sample holds a few counts of this clone. The V and J genes are TRBV7-9 and TRBJ2-7; 7 bases map to TRBD2. The CDR3 is 12 amino acids. CDR1 is SEHNR and CDR2 is FQNEAQ in the germline V gene (reference sequence). After removal of 4 bases from V and 4 bases from J, the junction contained 1 base not matched to a gene. The CDR3 bases are TGTGCCAGCAGCTGGGGGGGGTACGAGCAGTACTTC. It specifies CASSWGGYEQYF.

The chain has TRBV18 and TRBJ2-7, with 11 bases that match TRBD2. Germline V gene lookup returns CDR1 KGHSH and CDR2 LQKENI. The V segment lost 2 bases and the J segment 2 bases; nucleotides outside the gene matches: 11. The CDR3 runs to 18 residues. CDR3 sequence reads: CASSPYVSLLAGAYEQYF. Written as DNA, the CDR3 is TGTGCCAGCTCACCATATGTAAGCCTACTAGCGGGGGCCTACGAGCAGTACTTC.

This clone was seen more than once but under ten times. The rearrangement joins TRBV21-1 to TRBJ2-7; the table's D gene call, TRBD1, was not cross checked with the DNA. TRBV21-1 is a pseudogene. This CDR3 spans 13 amino acids. CDR3: CASGYDRTYEQYF. In DNA form, the CDR3 reads TGTGCCAGCGGGTACGACAGGACCTACGAGCAGTACTTC.

This clone occurred a few times. V gene TRBV5-8 combines with J gene TRBJ1-1; no clear D gene. Germline V gene lookup returns CDR1 SGHTS and CDR2 YDEGEE. The CDR3 consists of 15 residues. V was pared by 4 bases and J by 0 bases, with 13 bases between. In nucleotides, the CDR3 is TGTGCCAGCAGCGTCGGCAGGAAATTGAACACTGAAGCTTTCTTT. Its translation: CASSVGRKLNTEAFF.